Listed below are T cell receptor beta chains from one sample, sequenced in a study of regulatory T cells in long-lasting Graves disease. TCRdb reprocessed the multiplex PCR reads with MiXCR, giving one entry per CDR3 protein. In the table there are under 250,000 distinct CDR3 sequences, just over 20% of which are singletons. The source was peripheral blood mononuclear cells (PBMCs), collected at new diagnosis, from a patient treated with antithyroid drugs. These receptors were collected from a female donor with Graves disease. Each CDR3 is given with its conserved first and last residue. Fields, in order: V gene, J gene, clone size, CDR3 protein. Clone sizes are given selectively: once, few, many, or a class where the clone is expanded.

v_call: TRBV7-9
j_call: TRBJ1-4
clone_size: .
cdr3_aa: CASSSYLTDEKLFF

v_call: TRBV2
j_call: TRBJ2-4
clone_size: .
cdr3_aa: CASSDTGGQNIQYF

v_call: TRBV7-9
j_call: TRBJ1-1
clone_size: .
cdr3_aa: CASSSLFAREFPNTEAFF

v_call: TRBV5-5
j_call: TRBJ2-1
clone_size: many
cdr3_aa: CASSLGTTSYNEQFF

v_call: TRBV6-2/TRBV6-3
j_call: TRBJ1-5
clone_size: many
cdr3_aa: CASSYGQSNQPQHF

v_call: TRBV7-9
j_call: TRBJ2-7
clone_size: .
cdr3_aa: CASSPRQIPNYEQYF

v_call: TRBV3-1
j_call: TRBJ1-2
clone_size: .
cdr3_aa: CASSQDGRYGYTF

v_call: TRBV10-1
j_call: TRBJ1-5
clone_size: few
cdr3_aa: CASSWGQPQHF

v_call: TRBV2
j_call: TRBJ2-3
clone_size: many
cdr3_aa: CASSDSDSRTPDTQYF

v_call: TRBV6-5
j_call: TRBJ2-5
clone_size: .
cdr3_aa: CASSYGSGTSGSQYF

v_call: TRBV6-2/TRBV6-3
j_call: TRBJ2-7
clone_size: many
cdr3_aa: CASSYTTGEQYF

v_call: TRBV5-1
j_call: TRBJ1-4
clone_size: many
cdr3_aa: CASSLGSVANEKLFF

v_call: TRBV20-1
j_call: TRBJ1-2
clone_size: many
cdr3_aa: CSASGGEGASGYTF

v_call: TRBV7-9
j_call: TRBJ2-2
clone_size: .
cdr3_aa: CASSLAGLGTGELFF

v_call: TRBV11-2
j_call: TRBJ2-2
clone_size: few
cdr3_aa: CASSRGGAGELFF

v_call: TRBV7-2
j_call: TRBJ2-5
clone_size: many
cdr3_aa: CASSPQDRYQETQYF

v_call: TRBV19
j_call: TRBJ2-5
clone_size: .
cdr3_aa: CASSIGPAETQYF

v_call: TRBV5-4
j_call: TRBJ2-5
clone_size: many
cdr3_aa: CASSRWTEETQYF

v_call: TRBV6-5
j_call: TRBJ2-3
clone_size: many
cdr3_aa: CASSYSPEADTQYF

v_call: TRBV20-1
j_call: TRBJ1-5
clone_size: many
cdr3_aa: CSARAEGRGHLNQPQHF

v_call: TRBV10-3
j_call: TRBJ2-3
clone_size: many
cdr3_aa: CAISEFGGQGGDTQYF

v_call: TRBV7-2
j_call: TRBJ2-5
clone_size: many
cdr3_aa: CASSLVGGAETQYF

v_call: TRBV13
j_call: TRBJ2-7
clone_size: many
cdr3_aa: CASSFAGSYEQYF

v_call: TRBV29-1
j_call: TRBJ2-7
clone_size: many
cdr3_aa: CSALSRSSYEQYF

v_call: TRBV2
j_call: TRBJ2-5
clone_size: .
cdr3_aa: CASSEGTGFETQYF

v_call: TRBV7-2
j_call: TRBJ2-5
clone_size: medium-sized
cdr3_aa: CASSSLGGFETQYF

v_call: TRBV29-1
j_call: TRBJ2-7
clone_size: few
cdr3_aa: CSVEGRGSYEQYF

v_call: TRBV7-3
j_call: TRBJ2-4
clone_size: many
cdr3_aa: CASSRDKSPGNIQHF

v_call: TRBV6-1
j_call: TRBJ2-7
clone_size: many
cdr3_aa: CASMDPGVGNSYEQYF

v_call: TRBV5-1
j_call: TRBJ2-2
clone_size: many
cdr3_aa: CASSSAHDTGELFF

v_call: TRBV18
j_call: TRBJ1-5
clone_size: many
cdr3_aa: CASSLTVKKGNQPQHF

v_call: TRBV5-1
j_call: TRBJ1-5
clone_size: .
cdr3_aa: CASSLTWLGGQPQHF

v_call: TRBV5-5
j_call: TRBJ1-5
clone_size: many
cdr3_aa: CASGSGYGRSNQPQHF